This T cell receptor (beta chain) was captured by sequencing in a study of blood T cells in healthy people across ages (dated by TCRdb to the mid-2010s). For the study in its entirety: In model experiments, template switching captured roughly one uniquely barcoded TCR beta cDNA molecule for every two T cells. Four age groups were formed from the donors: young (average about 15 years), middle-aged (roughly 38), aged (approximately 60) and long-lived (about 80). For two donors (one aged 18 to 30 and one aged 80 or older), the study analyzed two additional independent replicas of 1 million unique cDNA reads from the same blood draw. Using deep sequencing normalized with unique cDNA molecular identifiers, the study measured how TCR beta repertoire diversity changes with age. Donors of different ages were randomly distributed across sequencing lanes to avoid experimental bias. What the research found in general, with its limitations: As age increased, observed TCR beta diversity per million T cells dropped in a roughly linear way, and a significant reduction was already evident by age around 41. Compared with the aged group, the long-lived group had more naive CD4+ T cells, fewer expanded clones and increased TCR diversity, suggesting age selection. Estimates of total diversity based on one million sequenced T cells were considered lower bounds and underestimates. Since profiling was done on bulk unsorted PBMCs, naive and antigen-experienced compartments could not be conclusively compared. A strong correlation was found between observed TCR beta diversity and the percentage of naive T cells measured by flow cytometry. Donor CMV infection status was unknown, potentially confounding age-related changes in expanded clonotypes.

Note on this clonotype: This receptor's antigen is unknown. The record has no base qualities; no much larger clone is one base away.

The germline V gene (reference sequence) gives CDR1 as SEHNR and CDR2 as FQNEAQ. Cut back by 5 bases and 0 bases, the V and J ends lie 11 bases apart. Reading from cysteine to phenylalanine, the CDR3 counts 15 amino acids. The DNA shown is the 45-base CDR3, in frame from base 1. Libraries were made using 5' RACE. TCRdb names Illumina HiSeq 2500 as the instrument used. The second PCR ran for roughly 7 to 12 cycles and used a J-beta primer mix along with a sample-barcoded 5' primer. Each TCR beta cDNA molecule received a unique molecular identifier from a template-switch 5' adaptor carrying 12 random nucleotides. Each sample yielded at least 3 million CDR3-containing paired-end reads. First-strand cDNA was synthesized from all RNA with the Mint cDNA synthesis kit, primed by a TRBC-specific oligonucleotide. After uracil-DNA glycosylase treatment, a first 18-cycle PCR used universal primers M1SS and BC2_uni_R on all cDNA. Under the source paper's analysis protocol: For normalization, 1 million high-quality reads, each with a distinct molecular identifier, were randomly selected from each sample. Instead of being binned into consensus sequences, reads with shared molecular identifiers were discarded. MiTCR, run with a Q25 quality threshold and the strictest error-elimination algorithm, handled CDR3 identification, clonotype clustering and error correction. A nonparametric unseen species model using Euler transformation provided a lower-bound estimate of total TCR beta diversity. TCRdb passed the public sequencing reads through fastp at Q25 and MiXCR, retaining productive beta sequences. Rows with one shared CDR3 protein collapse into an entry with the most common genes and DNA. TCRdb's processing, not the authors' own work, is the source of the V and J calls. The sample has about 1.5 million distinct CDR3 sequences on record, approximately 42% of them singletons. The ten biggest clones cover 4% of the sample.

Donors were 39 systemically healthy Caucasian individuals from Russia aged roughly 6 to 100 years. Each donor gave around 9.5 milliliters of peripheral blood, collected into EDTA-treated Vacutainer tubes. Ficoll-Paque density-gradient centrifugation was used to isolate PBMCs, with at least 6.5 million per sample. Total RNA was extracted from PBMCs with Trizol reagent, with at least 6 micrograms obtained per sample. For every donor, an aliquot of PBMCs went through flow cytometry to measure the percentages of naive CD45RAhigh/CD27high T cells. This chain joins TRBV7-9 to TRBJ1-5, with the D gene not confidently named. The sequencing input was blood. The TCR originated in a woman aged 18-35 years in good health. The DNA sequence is TGTGCCAGCAGCCCATCTACAGATAGCAATCAGCCCCAGCATTTT. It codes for CASSPSTDSNQPQHF.